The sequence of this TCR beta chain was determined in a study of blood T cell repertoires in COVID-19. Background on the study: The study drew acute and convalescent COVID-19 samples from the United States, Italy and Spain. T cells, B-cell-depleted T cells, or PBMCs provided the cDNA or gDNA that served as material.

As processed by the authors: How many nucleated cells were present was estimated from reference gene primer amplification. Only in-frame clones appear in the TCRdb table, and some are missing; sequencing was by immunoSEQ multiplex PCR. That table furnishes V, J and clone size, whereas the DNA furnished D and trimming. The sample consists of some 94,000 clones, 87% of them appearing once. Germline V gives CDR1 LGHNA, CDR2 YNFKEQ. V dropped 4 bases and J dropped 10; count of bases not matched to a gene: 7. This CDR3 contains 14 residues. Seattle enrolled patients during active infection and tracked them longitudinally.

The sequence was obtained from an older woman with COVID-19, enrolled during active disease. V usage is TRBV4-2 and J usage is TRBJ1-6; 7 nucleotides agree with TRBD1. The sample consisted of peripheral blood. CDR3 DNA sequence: TGTGCCAGCAGCCGCGGAGGGGGCGACTCACCCCTCCACTTT. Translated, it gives CASSRGGGDSPLHF.